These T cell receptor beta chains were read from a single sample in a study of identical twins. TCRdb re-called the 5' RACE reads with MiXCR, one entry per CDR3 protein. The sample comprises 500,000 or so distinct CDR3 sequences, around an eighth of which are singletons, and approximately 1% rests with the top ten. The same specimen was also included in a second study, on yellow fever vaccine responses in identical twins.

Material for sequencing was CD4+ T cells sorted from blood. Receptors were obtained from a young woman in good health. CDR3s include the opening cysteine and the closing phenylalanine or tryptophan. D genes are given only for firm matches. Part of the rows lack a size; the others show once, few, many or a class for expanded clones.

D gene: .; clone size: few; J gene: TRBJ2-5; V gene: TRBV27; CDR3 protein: CASSIKRWETQYF; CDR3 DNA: TGTGCCAGCAGCATCAAACGGTGGGAGACCCAGTACTTC
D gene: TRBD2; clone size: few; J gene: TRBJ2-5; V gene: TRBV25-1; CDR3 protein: CASSKLAGGQETQYF; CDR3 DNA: TGTGCCAGCAGTAAGCTAGCGGGGGGACAGGAGACCCAGTACTTC
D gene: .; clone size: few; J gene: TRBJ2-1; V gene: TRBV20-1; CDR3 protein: CSARDNPRSYNEQFF; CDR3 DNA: TGCAGTGCTAGAGATAATCCGCGGAGCTACAATGAGCAGTTCTTC
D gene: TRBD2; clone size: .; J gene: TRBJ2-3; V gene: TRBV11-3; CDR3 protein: CASSPSGRAPDTQYF; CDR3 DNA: TGTGCCAGCAGCCCTAGCGGGAGGGCCCCAGATACGCAGTATTTT
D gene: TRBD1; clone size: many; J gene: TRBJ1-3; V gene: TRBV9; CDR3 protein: CASSVEGQGNTIYF; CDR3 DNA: TGTGCCAGCAGCGTAGAGGGACAGGGGAACACCATATATTTT
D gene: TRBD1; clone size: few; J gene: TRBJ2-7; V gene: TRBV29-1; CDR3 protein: CSVMDRGGSGSYYEQYF; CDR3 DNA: TGCAGCGTTATGGACAGGGGGGGTAGCGGGTCTTACTACGAGCAGTACTTC
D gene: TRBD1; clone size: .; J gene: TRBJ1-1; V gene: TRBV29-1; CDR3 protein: CSVDFGQGYSEAFF; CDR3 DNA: TGCAGCGTTGATTTTGGACAGGGGTACTCTGAAGCTTTCTTT
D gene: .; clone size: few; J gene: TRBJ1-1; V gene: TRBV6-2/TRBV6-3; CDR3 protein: CASNLKNTEAFF; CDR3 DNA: TGTGCCAGCAACCTCAAGAACACTGAAGCTTTCTTT
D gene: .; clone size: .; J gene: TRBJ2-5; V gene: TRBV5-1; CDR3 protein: CASSPLGDETQYF; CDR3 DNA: TGCGCCAGCAGCCCACTCGGGGACGAGACCCAGTACTTC
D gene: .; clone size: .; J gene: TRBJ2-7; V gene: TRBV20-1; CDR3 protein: CSARPSIQYGVLEEQYF; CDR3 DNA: TGCAGTGCTAGACCATCCATTCAATATGGGGTTCTTGAGGAGCAGTACTTC
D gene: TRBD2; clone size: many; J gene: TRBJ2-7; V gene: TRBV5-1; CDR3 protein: CASSLPPGGTYEQYF; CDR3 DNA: TGCGCCAGCAGCTTGCCCCCCGGGGGGACCTACGAGCAGTACTTC
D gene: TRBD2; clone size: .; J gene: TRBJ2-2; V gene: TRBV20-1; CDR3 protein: CSARRREGPGELFF; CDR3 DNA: TGCAGTGCTAGGAGGCGGGAGGGCCCTGGGGAGCTGTTTTTT
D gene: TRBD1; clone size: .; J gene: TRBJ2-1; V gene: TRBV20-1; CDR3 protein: CSARQTGGPYNEQFF; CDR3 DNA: TGCAGTGCTAGGCAAACAGGGGGCCCCTACAATGAGCAGTTCTTC
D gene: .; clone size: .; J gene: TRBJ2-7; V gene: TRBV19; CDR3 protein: CASSTSGLHYEQYF; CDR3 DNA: TGTGCCAGTAGTACGTCGGGACTCCACTACGAGCAGTACTTC
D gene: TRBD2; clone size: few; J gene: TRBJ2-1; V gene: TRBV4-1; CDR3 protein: CASSQSIRGLGRESPHNEQFF; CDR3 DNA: TGCGCCAGCAGCCAGTCTATAAGAGGACTAGGCAGGGAGTCCCCTCACAATGAGCAGTTCTTC
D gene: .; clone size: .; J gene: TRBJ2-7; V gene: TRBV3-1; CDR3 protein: CASSPAGGYFYEQYF; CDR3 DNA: TGTGCCAGCAGCCCCGCTGGGGGCTATTTCTACGAGCAGTACTTC
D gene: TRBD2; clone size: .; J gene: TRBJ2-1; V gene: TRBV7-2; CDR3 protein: CASSLVGTRGWFF; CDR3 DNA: TGTGCCAGCAGCTTAGTCGGGACTAGGGGTTGGTTCTTC
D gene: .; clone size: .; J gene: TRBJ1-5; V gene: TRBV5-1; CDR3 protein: CASSPLGGRNQPQHF; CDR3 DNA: TGCGCCAGCAGCCCCTTGGGAGGACGTAATCAGCCCCAGCATTTT
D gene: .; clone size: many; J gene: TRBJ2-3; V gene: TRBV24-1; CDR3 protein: CATSDFPPRDTQYF; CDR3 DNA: TGTGCCACCAGTGATTTTCCCCCTCGGGATACGCAGTATTTT
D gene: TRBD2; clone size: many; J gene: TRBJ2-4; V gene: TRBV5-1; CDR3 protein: CASSLGLAGAGTREVIQYF; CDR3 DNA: TGCGCCAGCAGCCTGGGACTAGCGGGAGCTGGGACCCGAGAGGTCATTCAGTACTTC
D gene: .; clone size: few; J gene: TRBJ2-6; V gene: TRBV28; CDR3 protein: CAIRRASGANVLTF; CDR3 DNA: TGTGCCATCAGACGGGCCTCTGGGGCCAACGTCCTGACTTTC
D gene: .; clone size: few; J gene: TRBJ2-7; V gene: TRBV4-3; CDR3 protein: CASSQDAPGAPSYEQYF; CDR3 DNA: TGCGCCAGCAGCCAAGACGCCCCCGGGGCTCCCTCCTACGAGCAGTACTTC
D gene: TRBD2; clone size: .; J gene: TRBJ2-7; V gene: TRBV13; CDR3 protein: CASSLGLTGTSGRTEQYF; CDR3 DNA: TGTGCCAGCAGCTTAGGTTTAACCGGGACTAGCGGGAGAACCGAGCAGTACTTC
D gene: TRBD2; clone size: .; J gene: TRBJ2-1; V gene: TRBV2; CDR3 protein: CASSVWTSGGDEQFF; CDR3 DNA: TGTGCCAGCAGTGTTTGGACTAGCGGGGGGGATGAGCAGTTCTTC
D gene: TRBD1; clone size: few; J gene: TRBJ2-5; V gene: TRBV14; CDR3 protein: CASSRDRGTRGTQYF; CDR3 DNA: TGTGCCAGCAGCCGGGACAGGGGGACTCGCGGGACCCAGTACTTC
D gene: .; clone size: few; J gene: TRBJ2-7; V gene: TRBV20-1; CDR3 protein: CSAEATATHSYEQYF; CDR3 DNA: TGCAGTGCGGAAGCGACAGCCACGCACTCCTACGAGCAGTACTTC
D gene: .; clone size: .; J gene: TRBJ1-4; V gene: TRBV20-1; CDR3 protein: CSARLGLLETRESTNEKLFF; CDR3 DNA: TGCAGTGCTAGATTGGGATTACTAGAAACCAGGGAATCAACTAATGAAAAACTGTTTTTT
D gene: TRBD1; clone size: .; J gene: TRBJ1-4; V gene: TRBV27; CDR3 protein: CASSLFGTGEEKLFF; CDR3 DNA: TGTGCCAGCAGTTTATTCGGGACAGGGGAGGAAAAACTGTTTTTT
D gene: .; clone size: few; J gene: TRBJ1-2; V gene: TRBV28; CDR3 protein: CATQSTNYGYTF; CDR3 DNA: TGTGCCACTCAATCCACTAACTATGGCTACACCTTC
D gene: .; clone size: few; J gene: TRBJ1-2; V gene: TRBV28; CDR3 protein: CASSWGRGVNYGYTF; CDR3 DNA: TGTGCCAGCAGCTGGGGGCGGGGGGTCAACTATGGCTACACCTTC
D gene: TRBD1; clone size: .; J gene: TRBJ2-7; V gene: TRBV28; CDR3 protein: CASSLLGQGRGLYEQYF; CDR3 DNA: TGTGCCAGCAGTTTATTGGGACAGGGGAGAGGGCTTTACGAGCAGTACTTC
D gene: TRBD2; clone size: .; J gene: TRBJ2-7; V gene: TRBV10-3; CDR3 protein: CAISESLAGESSYEQYF; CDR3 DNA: TGTGCCATCAGTGAGTCGCTAGCGGGGGAAAGCTCCTACGAGCAGTACTTC
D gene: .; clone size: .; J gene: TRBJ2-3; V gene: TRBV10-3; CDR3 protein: CADSNRGRTDTQYF; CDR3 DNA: TGTGCCGACTCGAATCGGGGGAGGACAGATACGCAGTATTTT
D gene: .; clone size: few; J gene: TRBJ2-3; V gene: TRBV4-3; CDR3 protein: CASSQGGGKADTQYF; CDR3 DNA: TGCGCCAGCAGCCAGGGCGGCGGGAAAGCAGATACGCAGTATTTT
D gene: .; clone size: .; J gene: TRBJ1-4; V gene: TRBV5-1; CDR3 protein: CASSLRDSEKLFF; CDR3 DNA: TGCGCCAGCAGCCTCCGGGACTCTGAAAAACTGTTTTTT
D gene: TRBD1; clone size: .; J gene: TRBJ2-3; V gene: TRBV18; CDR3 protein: CASSSAGTGGSTQYF; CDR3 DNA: TGTGCCAGCTCTTCAGCCGGGACAGGGGGTTCGACGCAGTATTTT
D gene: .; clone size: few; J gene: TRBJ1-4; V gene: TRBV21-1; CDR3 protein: CASSPSAGANEKLFF; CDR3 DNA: TGTGCCAGCAGCCCTTCGGCAGGGGCTAATGAAAAACTGTTTTTT
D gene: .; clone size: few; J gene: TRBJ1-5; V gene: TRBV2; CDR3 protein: CASGQGRQPQHF; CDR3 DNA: TGTGCCAGCGGGCAGGGGAGGCAGCCCCAGCATTTT
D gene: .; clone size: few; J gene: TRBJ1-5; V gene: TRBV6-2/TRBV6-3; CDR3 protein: CASSPRAQPQHF; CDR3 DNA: TGTGCCAGCAGCCCCAGGGCTCAGCCCCAGCATTTT
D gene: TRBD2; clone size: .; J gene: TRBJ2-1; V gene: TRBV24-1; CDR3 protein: CATSEPGLAGGSYNEQFF; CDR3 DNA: TGTGCCACCAGTGAACCCGGACTAGCGGGAGGGAGTTACAATGAGCAGTTCTTC
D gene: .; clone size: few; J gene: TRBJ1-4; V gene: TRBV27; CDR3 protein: CASSLQTGTIPEKLFF; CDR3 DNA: TGTGCCAGCAGTCTCCAAACGGGGACCATCCCTGAAAAACTGTTTTTT
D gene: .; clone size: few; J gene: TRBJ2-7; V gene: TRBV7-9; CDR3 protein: CASSFDATGFWYF; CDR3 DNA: TGTGCCAGCAGCTTCGATGCCACAGGCTTCTGGTACTTC
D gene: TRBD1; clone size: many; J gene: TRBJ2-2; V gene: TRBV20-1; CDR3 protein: CSATGTGATGELFF; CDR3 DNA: TGCAGTGCTACCGGGACAGGGGCGACCGGGGAGCTGTTTTTT
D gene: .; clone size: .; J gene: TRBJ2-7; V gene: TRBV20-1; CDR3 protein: CSARGGGGQSSYEQYF; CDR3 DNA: TGCAGTGCTAGAGGCGGTGGGGGTCAAAGCTCCTACGAGCAGTACTTC
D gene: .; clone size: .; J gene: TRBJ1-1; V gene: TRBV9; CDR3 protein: CASSPEVVNTEAFF; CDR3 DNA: TGTGCCAGCAGCCCCGAGGTAGTGAACACTGAAGCTTTCTTT
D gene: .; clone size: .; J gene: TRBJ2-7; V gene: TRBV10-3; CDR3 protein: CAISGTPSGYEQYF; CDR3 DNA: TGTGCCATCAGTGGAACCCCCTCAGGCTACGAGCAGTACTTC
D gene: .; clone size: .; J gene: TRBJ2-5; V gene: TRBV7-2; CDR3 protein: CASSLVAVEGTQYF; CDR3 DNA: TGTGCCAGCAGCTTAGTCGCGGTTGAGGGGACCCAGTACTTC
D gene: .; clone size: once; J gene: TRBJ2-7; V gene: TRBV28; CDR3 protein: CASSLKVSYEQYF; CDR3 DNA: TGTGCCAGCAGTTTAAAGGTTTCCTACGAGCAGTACTTC
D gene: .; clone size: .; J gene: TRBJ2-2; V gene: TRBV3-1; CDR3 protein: CASSQGVSFPPQLFF; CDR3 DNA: TGTGCCAGCAGCCAAGGTGTTAGTTTCCCCCCCCAGCTGTTTTTT
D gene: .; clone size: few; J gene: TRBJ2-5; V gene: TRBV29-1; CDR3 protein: CSVEYRGGETQYF; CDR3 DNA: TGCAGCGTTGAGTACCGGGGCGGAGAGACCCAGTACTTC
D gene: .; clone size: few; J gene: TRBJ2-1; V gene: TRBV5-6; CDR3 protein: CASSVGPQSYNEQFF; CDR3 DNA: TGTGCCAGCAGCGTCGGGCCACAATCCTACAATGAGCAGTTCTTC
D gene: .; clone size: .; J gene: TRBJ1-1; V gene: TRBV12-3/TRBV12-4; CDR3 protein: CASSLGTGNEAFF; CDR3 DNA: TGTGCCAGCAGTTTAGGCACAGGGAATGAAGCTTTCTTT
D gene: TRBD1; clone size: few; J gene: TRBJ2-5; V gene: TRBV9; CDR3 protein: CASSVDPPTGTQETQYF; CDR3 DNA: TGTGCCAGCAGCGTAGACCCCCCGACAGGGACCCAAGAGACCCAGTACTTC
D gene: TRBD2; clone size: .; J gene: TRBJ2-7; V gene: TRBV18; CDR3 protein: CASSLRGLAGVFYEQYF; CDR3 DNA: TGTGCCAGCTCACTCCGCGGACTAGCGGGAGTTTTCTACGAGCAGTACTTC
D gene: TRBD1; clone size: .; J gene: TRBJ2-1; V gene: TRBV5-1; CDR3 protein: CASSNPDRGIYNEQFF; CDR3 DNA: TGCGCCAGCAGCAACCCTGACAGGGGGATATACAATGAGCAGTTCTTC